One and the same sample provided the 19 T cell receptor beta chains below, sequenced in a study of cytomegalovirus exposure and HLA in healthy donors. This PCR relied on a set of 60 Vbeta primers and 13 Jbeta primers. Generated by immunoSEQ multiplex PCR, the TCRdb table keeps only in-frame clones and is missing some. This sample has roughly 99,000 clones, with roughly 80% found just once. Sequencing input: PBMCs. The receptors derive from a man aged 25-45 years in good health and CMV-seronegative.

This chain uses TRBV15 with TRBJ2-3; 7 bases are a match to TRBD2. The CDR3 consists of 16 residues. V trimming: 1 base; J trimming: 0 bases; junction bases outside the gene matches: 4. Germline CDR1 is LNHNV and CDR2 is YYDKDF (reference sequence). The CDR3 DNA reads TGTGCCACCAGCAGAGGTGGACTAGTGAGCACAGATACGCAGTATTTT. This sequence encodes CATSRGGLVSTDTQYF.

This chain uses TRBV28 with TRBJ2-1, with unresolved D. Trimming took 2 bases from V and 2 from J, leaving 13 bases between them. The CDR3 has 16 residues. Germline V gene lookup returns CDR1 MDHEN and CDR2 SYDVKM. CDR3: CASSLTRLVAYNEQFF. The DNA for the CDR3 is TGTGCCAGCAGTTTAACCCGACTGGTGGCCTACAATGAGCAGTTCTTC. Based on the CDR3 plus reference TRBV28 and TRBJ2-1, the full variable domain is DVKVTQSSRYLVKRTGEKVFLECVQDMDHENMFWYRQDPGLGLRLIYFSYDVKMKEKGDIPEGYSVSREKKERFSLILESASTNQTSMYLCASSLTRLVAYNEQFFGPGTRLTVL.

This clone appeared a few times. The chain recombines TRBV7-6 with TRBJ2-3; 7 nucleotides agree with TRBD2. Losses at the gene ends were 5 bases for V and 1 base for J; bases not matched to a gene: 9. CDR1 is SGHVS and CDR2 is FNYEAQ in the germline V gene. CDR3 length: 16 amino acids. The CDR3 reads CASSPRPGGGTDTQYF. The CDR3 bases are TGTGCCAGCAGCCCCCGTCCGGGGGGAGGCACAGATACGCAGTATTTT.

The V gene is TRBV6-4, the J gene TRBJ2-1; 8 bases line up with TRBD2. J was trimmed by 6 bases and V by 4 bases; bases with no gene match: 5. Looked up from germline, CDR1 is MRHNA and CDR2 is SNTAGT. The CDR3 has 14 amino acids. The CDR3 here is CASSVGGTSNEQFF. CDR3 in DNA: TGTGCCAGCAGTGTGGGGGGGACTAGCAATGAGCAGTTCTTC.

The rearrangement links TRBV28 to TRBJ2-7, with 9 bases identical to TRBD1. The CDR3 runs to 14 residues. Trimming removed 6 bases from V and 1 base from J; junction bases left unmatched: 4. The germline V gene encodes CDR1 MDHEN and CDR2 SYDVKM. For the CDR3, the DNA is TGTGCCAGCAGGGGGACAGGGAAGTCCTACGAGCAGTACTTC. It encodes CASRGTGKSYEQYF.

The V gene is TRBV6-6, the J gene TRBJ1-5; 9 nucleotides agree with TRBD1. Per the germline V gene, CDR1 is MNHNY and CDR2 is SVGAGI (reference sequence). CDR3 length equals 15 residues. V shed 6 bases and J 4 bases; nucleotides not matched to a gene: 7. CDR3 sequence reads: CASSLQDRGNQPQHF. The CDR3 DNA is TGTGCCAGCAGCCTCCAGGACAGGGGAAATCAGCCCCAGCATTTT.

A note on this clone: The junction and the germline gene differ at one end; a read error may be behind it. The genes are TRBV20-1 and TRBJ1-2; TRBD1 might be the D (6 bases). Germline CDR1 DFQATT, CDR2 SNEGSKA (reference sequence). The CDR3 is made up of 11 amino acids. This CDR3 reads CSVVQGARSAF. CDR3 sequence (DNA): TGCAGTGTTGTACAGGGTGCTCGGTCGGCCTTC.

Concerning this clone itself: Other nucleotide sequences in the sample specify the same CDR3. CDR3 in DNA: TGTGCCAGCAGCTTAGCGCTAGCTGACAAAAACATTCAGTACTTC. Residues: CASSLALADKNIQYF. This chain connects TRBV7-9 to TRBJ2-4; D may be TRBD2 (5 bases). The CDR3 runs 15 residues. V lost 0 bases and J lost 3, with 9 bases in between. Germline values: CDR1 SEHNR, CDR2 FQNEAQ (reference sequence). Using reference TRBV7-9 and TRBJ2-4 for the parts outside the CDR3, the full variable domain is DTGVSQNPRHKITKRGQNVTFRCDPISEHNRLYWYRQTLGQGPEFLTYFQNEAQLEKSRLLSDRFSAERPKGSFSTLEIQRTEQGDSAMYLCASSLALADKNIQYFGAGTRLSVL.

The V gene is TRBV29-1, the J gene TRBJ1-4; tentative D call: TRBD1 (5 bases). The CDR3 is 11 amino acids. Trimming cost V 4 bases and J 10 bases, with 10 bases left between them. Germline V gives CDR1 SQVTM, CDR2 ANQGSEA. In DNA form, the CDR3 reads TGCAGCGTTGTAGGGGAGGCAAAACTGTTTTTT. This sequence encodes CSVVGEAKLFF.

This clone was seen just once. The CDR3 nucleotides read TGTGCCAGCAGCTACGGTATAGACGAGCAGTACTTC. This gives the protein CASSYGIDEQYF. V gene TRBV9 combines with J gene TRBJ2-7; D is uncertain. Looked up from germline, CDR1 is SGDLS and CDR2 is YYNGEE. The CDR3 length is 12 residues. With 4 bases removed from V and 5 bases from J, the gap between germline ends came to 10 bases.

The rearrangement links TRBV30 to TRBJ1-3, with a tentative D call TRBD1 (5 bases). The CDR3 is 13 residues long. The V gene's germline CDR1 is GTSNPN and CDR2 SVGIG (reference sequence). The V gene lost 4 bases and the J gene lost 2 bases, with 9 bases spanning the gap. The DNA of the CDR3 is TGTGCCTGGACGGGGGGTCCTGGAAACACCATATATTTT. This encodes CAWTGGPGNTIYF. Filled out from reference TRBV30 and TRBJ1-3, the complete variable domain reads SQTIHQWPATLVQPVGSPLSLECTVEGTSNPNLYWYRQAAGRGLQLLFYSVGIGQISSEVPQNLSASRPQDRQFILSSKKLLLSDSGFYLCAWTGGPGNTIYFGEGSWLTVV.

The genes are TRBV9 and TRBJ1-3; no clear D. The CDR3 has 16 amino acids. Trimming cost V 4 bases and J 0 bases, with 14 bases left between them. Looked up from germline, CDR1 is SGDLS and CDR2 is YYNGEE. The CDR3 bases are TGTGCCAGCAGCCTCTCGGGATACCACTCTGGAAACACCATATATTTT. Translated, it gives CASSLSGYHSGNTIYF. Combining the CDR3 with reference TRBV9 and TRBJ1-3 gives the whole variable domain DSGVTQTPKHLITATGQRVTLRCSPRSGDLSVYWYQQSLDQGLQFLIQYYNGEERAKGNILERFSAQQFPDLHSELNLSSLELGDSALYFCASSLSGYHSGNTIYFGEGSWLTVV.

The chain couples TRBV11-3 to TRBJ2-2; D not resolved. The CDR3 consists of 14 residues. V lost 3 bases, J lost 1 base, and 6 bases lay in between. Germline assignment: CDR1 SGHNT and CDR2 YENEEA. This CDR3 is CASSFGGNTGELFF. DNA for the CDR3: TGTGCCAGCAGCTTTGGCGGGAACACCGGGGAGCTGTTTTTT.

This clone was found a few times. The same CDR3 arises from other DNA sequences in this sample as well. The chain employs TRBV18 and TRBJ2-5; 7 bases agree with TRBD1. Per germline, CDR1 KGHSH and CDR2 LQKENI. The CDR3 is made up of 13 amino acids. With 3 bases clipped from V and 2 bases from J, the junction kept 0 bases outside the gene matches. CDR3 nucleotide sequence: TGTGCCAGCTCACCGGGACAGCAAGAGACCCAGTACTTC. Its protein is CASSPGQQETQYF.

The gene calls are TRBV29-1 and TRBJ1-2, with 7 nucleotides matching TRBD1. CDR3 length equals 12 residues. J gave up 4 bases and V 4 bases, and 3 bases lay outside the gene matches. Germline V gene lookup returns CDR1 SQVTM and CDR2 ANQGSEA. The CDR3 is CSVGQGPYGYTF. The CDR3 coding sequence is TGCAGCGTTGGACAGGGACCCTATGGCTACACCTTC. Variable domain in full (rest from reference TRBV29-1 and TRBJ1-2): SAVISQKPSRDICQRGTSLTIQCQVDSQVTMMFWYRQQPGQSLTLIATANQGSEATYESGFVIDKFPISRPNLTFSTLTVSNMSPEDSSIYLCSVGQGPYGYTFGSGTRLTVV.

The chain uses TRBV13 and TRBJ2-7; 13 bases are shared with TRBD2. From germline, CDR1 is PRHDT and CDR2 FYEKMQ (reference sequence). With V trimmed by 5 bases and J by 3 bases, 13 bases remained unmatched. The CDR3 covers 18 residues. The CDR3 DNA follows: TGTGCCAGCAGCCCTCCCCGACTAGCGGGGGGTGCGCACTACGAGCAGTACTTC. Its translation: CASSPPRLAGGAHYEQYF.

This clone was seen just once. The genes are TRBV5-6 and TRBJ1-5; TRBD1 might be the D (5 bases). The CDR3 extends over 13 amino acids. The germline CDR1 and CDR2 sequences are SGHDT and YYEEEE. V lost 3 bases and J 7 bases, leaving 11 bases between the germline ends. DNA of the CDR3: TGTGCCAGCAGCTCGGGCGGGGACCAGCCCCAGCATTTT. This sequence encodes CASSSGGDQPQHF.

There are a few counts of this clone. The chain employs TRBV6-5 and TRBJ1-1, with D hard to call. The CDR3 consists of 13 residues. Germline assignment: CDR1 MNHEY and CDR2 SVGAGI. The V gene lost 6 bases and the J gene lost 2 bases, with 10 bases spanning the gap. CDR3 loop: CASSPFSNTEAFF. In DNA form, the CDR3 reads TGTGCCAGCAGCCCTTTTTCTAACACTGAAGCTTTCTTT.

The chain recombines TRBV27 with TRBJ1-1, with 8 nucleotides matching TRBD1. This CDR3 has 14 residues. The trim removed 5 bases at V and 5 bases at J, leaving 7 bases unmatched. Germline V gene sequence: CDR1 MNHEY, CDR2 SMNVEV (reference sequence). DNA of the CDR3: TGTGCCAGCAGTCTACAGGGGGTTCGGACTGAAGCTTTCTTT. It translates to CASSLQGVRTEAFF.